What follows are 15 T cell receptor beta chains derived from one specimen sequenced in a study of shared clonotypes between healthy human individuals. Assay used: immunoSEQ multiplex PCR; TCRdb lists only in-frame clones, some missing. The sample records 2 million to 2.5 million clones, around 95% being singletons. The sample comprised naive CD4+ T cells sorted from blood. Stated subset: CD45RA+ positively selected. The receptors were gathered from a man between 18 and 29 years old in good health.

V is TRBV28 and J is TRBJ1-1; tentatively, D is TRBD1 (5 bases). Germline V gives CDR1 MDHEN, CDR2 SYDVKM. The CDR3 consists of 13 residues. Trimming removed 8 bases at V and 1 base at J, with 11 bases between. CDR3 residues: CASGAGRNTEAFF. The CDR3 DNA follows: TGTGCCAGCGGGGCAGGCAGGAACACTGAAGCTTTCTTT.

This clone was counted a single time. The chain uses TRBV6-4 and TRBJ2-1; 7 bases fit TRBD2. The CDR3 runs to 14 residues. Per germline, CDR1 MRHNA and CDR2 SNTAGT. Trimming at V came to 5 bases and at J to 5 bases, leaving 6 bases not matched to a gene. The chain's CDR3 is CASSPGGTNNEQFF. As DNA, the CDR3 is TGTGCCAGCAGTCCCGGGGGGACGAACAATGAGCAGTTCTTC.

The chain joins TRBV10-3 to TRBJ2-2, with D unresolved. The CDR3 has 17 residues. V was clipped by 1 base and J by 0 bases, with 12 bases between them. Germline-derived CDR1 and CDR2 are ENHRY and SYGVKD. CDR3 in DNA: TGTGCCATCAGTGAGTATGAGGTTTTCGCGAACACCGGGGAGCTGTTTTTT. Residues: CAISEYEVFANTGELFF.

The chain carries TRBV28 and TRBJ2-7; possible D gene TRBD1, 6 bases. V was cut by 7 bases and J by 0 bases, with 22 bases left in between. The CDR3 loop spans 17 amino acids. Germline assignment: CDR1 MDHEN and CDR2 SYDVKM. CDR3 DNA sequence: TGTGCCAGCACCGAAAGGGGGACGGACCGCACCTCCTACGAGCAGTACTTC. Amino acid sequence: CASTERGTDRTSYEQYF. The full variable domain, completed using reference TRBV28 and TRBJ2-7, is DVKVTQSSRYLVKRTGEKVFLECVQDMDHENMFWYRQDPGLGLRLIYFSYDVKMKEKGDIPEGYSVSREKKERFSLILESASTNQTSMYLCASTERGTDRTSYEQYFGPGTRLTVT.

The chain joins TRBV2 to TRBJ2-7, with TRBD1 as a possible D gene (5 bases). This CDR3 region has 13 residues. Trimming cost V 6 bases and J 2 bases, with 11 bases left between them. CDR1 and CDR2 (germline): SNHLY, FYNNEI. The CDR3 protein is CASSWTRTYEQYF. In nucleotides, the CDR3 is TGTGCCAGCAGCTGGACACGTACCTACGAGCAGTACTTC.

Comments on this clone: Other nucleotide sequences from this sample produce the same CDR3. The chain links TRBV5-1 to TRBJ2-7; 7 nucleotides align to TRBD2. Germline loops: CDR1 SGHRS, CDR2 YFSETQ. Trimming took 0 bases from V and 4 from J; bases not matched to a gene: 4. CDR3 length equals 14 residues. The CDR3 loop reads CASSLAGGAYEQYF. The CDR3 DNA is TGCGCCAGCAGCTTGGCGGGGGGTGCGTACGAGCAGTACTTC.

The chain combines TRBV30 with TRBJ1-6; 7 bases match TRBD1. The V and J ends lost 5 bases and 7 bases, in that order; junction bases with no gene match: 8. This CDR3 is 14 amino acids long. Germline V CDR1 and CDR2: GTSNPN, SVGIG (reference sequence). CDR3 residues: CAWAPRGLNSPLHF. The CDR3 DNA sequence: TGTGCCTGGGCGCCTAGGGGGCTGAATTCACCCCTCCACTTT.

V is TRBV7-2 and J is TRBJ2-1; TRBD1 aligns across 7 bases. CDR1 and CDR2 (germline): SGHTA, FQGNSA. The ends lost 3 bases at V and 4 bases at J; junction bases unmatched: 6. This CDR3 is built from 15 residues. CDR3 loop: CASSFSYRGYNEQFF. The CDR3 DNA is TGTGCCAGCAGCTTCAGTTACAGGGGATACAATGAGCAGTTCTTC.

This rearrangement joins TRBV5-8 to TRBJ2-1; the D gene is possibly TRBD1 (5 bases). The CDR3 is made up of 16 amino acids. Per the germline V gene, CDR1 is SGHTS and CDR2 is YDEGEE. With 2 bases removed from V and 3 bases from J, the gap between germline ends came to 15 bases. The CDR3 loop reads CASSFDLGAIYNEQFF. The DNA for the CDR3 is TGTGCCAGCAGCTTCGATTTAGGGGCAATCTACAATGAGCAGTTCTTC. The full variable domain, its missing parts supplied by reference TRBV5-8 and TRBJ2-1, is EAGVTQSPTHLIKTRGQQATLRCSPISGHTSVYWYQQALGLGLQFLLWYDEGEERNRGNFPPRFSGRQFPNYSSELNVNALELEDSALYLCASSFDLGAIYNEQFFGPGTRLTVL.

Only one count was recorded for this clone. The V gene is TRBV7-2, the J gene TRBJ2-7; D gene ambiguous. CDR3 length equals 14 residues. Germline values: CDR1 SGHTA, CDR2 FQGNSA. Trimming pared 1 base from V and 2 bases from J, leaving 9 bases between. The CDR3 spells CASSLDSSTYEQYF. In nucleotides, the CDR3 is TGTGCCAGCAGCTTAGATTCCAGTACCTACGAGCAGTACTTC.

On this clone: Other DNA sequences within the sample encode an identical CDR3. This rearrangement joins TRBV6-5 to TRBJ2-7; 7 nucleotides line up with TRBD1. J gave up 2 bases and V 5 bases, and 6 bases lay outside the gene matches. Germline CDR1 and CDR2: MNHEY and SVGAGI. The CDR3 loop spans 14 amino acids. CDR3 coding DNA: TGTGCCAGCAGTCAGCCCGGGACAGCCTACGAGCAGTACTTC. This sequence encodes CASSQPGTAYEQYF.

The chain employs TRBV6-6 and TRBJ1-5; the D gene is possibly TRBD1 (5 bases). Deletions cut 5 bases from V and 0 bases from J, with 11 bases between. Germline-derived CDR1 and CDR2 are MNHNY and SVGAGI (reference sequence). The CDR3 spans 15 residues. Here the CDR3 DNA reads TGTGCCAGCAGTACCAGGGATATTAGCAATCAGCCCCAGCATTTT. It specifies CASSTRDISNQPQHF.

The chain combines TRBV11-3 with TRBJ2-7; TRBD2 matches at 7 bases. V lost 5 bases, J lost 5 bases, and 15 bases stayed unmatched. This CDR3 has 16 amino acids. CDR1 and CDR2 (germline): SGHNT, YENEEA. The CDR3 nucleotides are TGTGCCAGCAGCCCGGGGCGGGGGAGCCCGCCCCACGAGCAGTACTTC. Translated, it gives CASSPGRGSPPHEQYF. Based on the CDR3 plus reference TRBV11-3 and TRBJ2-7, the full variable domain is EAGVVQSPRYKIIEKKQPVAFWCNPISGHNTLYWYLQNLGQGPELLIRYENEEAVDDSQLPKDRFSAERLKGVDSTLKIQPAELGDSAVYLCASSPGRGSPPHEQYFGPGTRLTVT.

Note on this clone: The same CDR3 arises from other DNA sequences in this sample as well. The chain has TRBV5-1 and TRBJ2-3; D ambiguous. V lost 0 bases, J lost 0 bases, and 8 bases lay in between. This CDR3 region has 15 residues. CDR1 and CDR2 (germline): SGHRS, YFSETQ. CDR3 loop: CASSLEGSSTDTQYF. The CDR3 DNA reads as TGCGCCAGCAGCTTGGAGGGCTCTAGCACAGATACGCAGTATTTT.

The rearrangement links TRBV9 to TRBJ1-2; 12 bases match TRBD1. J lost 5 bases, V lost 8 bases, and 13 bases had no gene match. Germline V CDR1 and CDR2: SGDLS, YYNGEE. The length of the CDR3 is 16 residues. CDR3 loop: CASSPGQGAVGYGYTF. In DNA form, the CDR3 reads TGTGCCAGTTCCCCGGGACAGGGGGCGGTGGGGTATGGCTACACCTTC.